This T cell receptor beta chain was recorded in a study of T cells in Graves' hyperthyroidism and ophthalmopathy. Findings of the study overall: Most thyroid clonotypes expanded above 0.001 appeared in blood too.

This clonotype has more than one count but fewer than ten. Antigen specificity is unknown. The CDR3 is made up of 13 amino acids. V shed 5 bases and J shed 3 bases, with 10 bases lying between them. The germline CDR1 and CDR2 sequences are SQVTM and ANQGSEA. Ophthalmopathy patients had Clinical Activity Score at least 3, NOSPECS grade at least 4, duration under 3 months. TCR beta CDR3 sequences were amplified from RNA transcripts. A first-round RT-PCR of the TCR CDR3 used the HTBI primer set. TCRdb reprocessed the multiplex PCR reads via MiXCR and lists one record per CDR3 protein. The data contain a few hundred thousand distinct CDR3 sequences, more than 12% of them singletons.

Source material: blood. The rearrangement joins TRBV29-1 to TRBJ2-2, with D hard to call. This TCR was sampled from a woman in her 30s with Graves' ophthalmopathy. The CDR3 spells CSVQDGYTGELFF. CDR3 nucleotides: TGCAGCGTTCAGGACGGATACACCGGGGAGCTGTTTTTT.